The 3 T cell receptor beta chains presented below share a single source sample, sequenced in a study of T cells in Graves' hyperthyroidism and ophthalmopathy. Researchers took RNA transcripts and amplified the TCR beta CDR3 regions from them. An initial round of RT-PCR targeting the TCR CDR3 relied on the HTBI primer set. MiXCR, run by TCRdb on the multiplex PCR reads, gives a single entry per CDR3 protein. This sample carries about 420,000 distinct CDR3 sequences, 15% to 18% of them seen once, and the ten largest clones take 12% to 15%. The sample was blood. The receptor source for this set is a woman between 18 and 30 years old with Graves' hyperthyroidism.

J is TRBJ1-1 and V is TRBV7-9; TRBD1 might be the D (5 bases). Trimming shortened V by 3 bases and J by 11 bases, and 22 bases separated the two germline ends. The CDR3 has 15 residues. Germline V lookup: CDR1 SEHNR, CDR2 FQNEAQ (reference sequence). CDR3 protein: CASSFGSGSSTVAFF. The CDR3 DNA reads TGTGCCAGCAGCTTTGGCTCGGGTTCTTCGACAGTGGCTTTCTTT.

The chain has TRBV6-1 and TRBJ2-3; D is uncertain. V was shortened by 8 bases and J by 5 bases, with 8 bases between the two germline ends. The CDR3 has 11 residues. Germline CDR1 and CDR2: MNHNS and SASEGT. CDR3 residues: CASEMGDTQYF. DNA of the CDR3: TGTGCCAGCGAGATGGGAGATACGCAGTATTTT.

On this clonotype: A read error may account for a junction end that differs from germline. V usage is TRBV7-9 and J usage is TRBJ1-3, with no clear D. The CDR3 runs to 14 residues. Germline V lookup: CDR1 SEHNR, CDR2 FQNEAQ (reference sequence). The CDR3: CASSLLRAGNTIYF. For the CDR3, the DNA is TGTGCCAGCAGCTTATTACGGGCTGGGAACACCATATATTTT.